A single sample is the source of the 5 T cell receptor beta chains below, sequenced in a study of blood T cell repertoires in COVID-19. Assay: immunoSEQ multiplex PCR; the TCRdb copy retains only in-frame clones and omits some. The sample carries a few hundred thousand clones, around 87% recorded once. The sample comprised PBMCs or T cells enriched from blood (not recorded which). Every receptor here comes from a man between 40 and 49 years old in a cohort exposed to, infected with or recovered from COVID-19 (not recorded which).

The V and J genes are TRBV28 and TRBJ1-5; D not certain. Germline V gives CDR1 MDHEN, CDR2 SYDVKM. There are 15 residues in the CDR3. V was pared by 5 bases and J by 0 bases, with 11 bases between. In DNA form, the CDR3 reads TGTGCCAGCAGTCCGAGACATTATAGCAATCAGCCCCAGCATTTT. Translation gives CASSPRHYSNQPQHF.

This chain links TRBV27 with TRBJ1-6, with D tentatively TRBD1 (5 bases). CDR3 length: 17 residues. CDR1 is MNHEY, CDR2 SMNVEV, per germline (reference sequence). Trimming cost V 0 bases and J 7 bases, with 16 bases left between them. The CDR3: CASSLSISPTVNSPLHF. The CDR3 nucleotides read TGTGCCAGCAGTTTATCGATATCTCCGACAGTAAATTCACCCCTCCACTTT.

This chain links TRBV18 with TRBJ1-3, with 7 bases lining up with TRBD1. V shed 2 bases and J 7 bases; nucleotides not matched to a gene: 5. Germline V CDR1 and CDR2: KGHSH, LQKENI. The CDR3 extends over 14 amino acids. The CDR3 DNA reads TGTGCCAGCTCACCAAAAGAGGGGGCGAACACCATATATTTT. Its translation: CASSPKEGANTIYF. Full variable domain (missing parts from reference TRBV18 and TRBJ1-3): NAGVMQNPRHLVRRRGQEARLRCSPMKGHSHVYWYRQLPEEGLKFMVYLQKENIIDESGMPKERFSAEFPKEGPSILRIQQVVRGDSAAYFCASSPKEGANTIYFGEGSWLTVV.

This clone was picked up a small number of times. J is TRBJ1-5 and V is TRBV18; D uncertain. V gave up 3 bases and J gave up 4 bases, with 10 bases separating them. CDR3 length: 14 amino acids. Germline-derived CDR1 and CDR2 are KGHSH and LQKENI. The CDR3 region is CASSPANLNQPQHF. The CDR3 DNA follows: TGTGCCAGCTCACCGGCAAACCTTAATCAGCCCCAGCATTTT.

This sequence joins TRBV19 and TRBJ1-1; 9 nucleotides match TRBD1. Germline V gene data show CDR1 as LNHDA and CDR2 as SQIVND (reference sequence). V was pared by 7 bases and J by 6 bases, with 6 bases of the junction left unmatched. CDR3 length: 13 amino acids. CDR3 in amino acids: CASTVTGGAEAFF. The CDR3 DNA sequence: TGTGCCAGTACCGTAACAGGGGGCGCTGAAGCTTTCTTT. The complete variable domain, with remaining parts taken from reference TRBV19 and TRBJ1-1, reads DGGITQSPKYLFRKEGQNVTLSCEQNLNHDAMYWYRQDPGQGLRLIYYSQIVNDFQKGDIAEGYSVSREKKESFPLTVTSAQKNPTAFYLCASTVTGGAEAFFGQGTRLTVV.